The following is a TCR beta chain sequence with its context. Antigen specificity is unknown. This record comes from a study of cytomegalovirus exposure and HLA in healthy donors. The germline gives CDR1 SGHNT, CDR2 YENEEA. This CDR3 has 15 residues. After removal of 4 bases from V and 4 bases from J, the junction contained 3 bases not matched to a gene. The PCR employed 60 Vbeta primers together with 13 Jbeta primers. Authors' analysis steps: Per a later analysis, the number of unique TCR beta chains was some 75 million, of which 9 million to 14 million were shared. Here immunoSEQ multiplex PCR was the method, and the copy in TCRdb shows in-frame clones only, minus some. V and J calls and clone size follow that table, whereas D and trimming were derived from the DNA. Here the sample spans 160,000 or so clones, 79% being singletons. Study-wide results and limits: A later analysis found that most CMV-associated TCR beta chains appeared HLA-restricted.

The material sequenced was PBMCs. V usage is TRBV11-3 and J usage is TRBJ2-1, with 11 bases aligning to TRBD2. This sequence originates from a man aged 35-49 years in good health and CMV-seronegative. In DNA, the CDR3 is TGTGCCAGCAGCTCCGGGACTAGCGGATACAATGAGCAGTTCTTC. Protein product: CASSSGTSGYNEQFF.